These T cell receptor beta chains were read from a single sample in a study of cytomegalovirus exposure and HLA in healthy donors. Sequencing was performed with immunoSEQ multiplex PCR; in TCRdb, only in-frame clones are kept and a portion is missing. This sample lists around 140,000 clones; its ten largest clones have about 1.6%. Material: PBMCs. These TCRs come from a woman between 35 and 50 years old in good health and CMV-seronegative. CDR3s include the opening cysteine and the closing phenylalanine or tryptophan. The order of the fields is J gene, D gene, V gene, CDR3 DNA, CDR3 protein. D genes are given only for firm matches.

j_gene: TRBJ2-1
d_gene: TRBD1
v_gene: TRBV7-9
CDR3nt: TGTGCCAGCAGCTCTGGACAGGCCTACAATGAGCAGTTCTTC
CDR3aa: CASSSGQAYNEQFF

j_gene: TRBJ1-4
d_gene: NA
v_gene: TRBV5-4
CDR3nt: TGTGCCAGCAGCCCCGGGATGCTTAATGAAAAACTGTTTTTT
CDR3aa: CASSPGMLNEKLFF

j_gene: TRBJ1-4
d_gene: NA
v_gene: TRBV5-6
CDR3nt: TGTGCCAGCAGCTCCCCCTTGGACACGGTTAGGGAAAAACTGTTTTTT
CDR3aa: CASSSPLDTVREKLFF

j_gene: TRBJ1-1
d_gene: NA
v_gene: TRBV5-1
CDR3nt: TGCGCCAGCAGCTTGGATCGGGGGGCTGCCACTGAAGCTTTCTTT
CDR3aa: CASSLDRGAATEAFF

j_gene: TRBJ1-2
d_gene: NA
v_gene: TRBV28
CDR3nt: TGTGCCAGCAGTTTGTTGGGGGGGGACTATGGCTACACCTTC
CDR3aa: CASSLLGGDYGYTF

j_gene: TRBJ2-3
d_gene: TRBD1
v_gene: TRBV6-4
CDR3nt: TGTGCCAGCAGTGACTCCGGGACAGGGGGCGCAGATACGCAGTATTTT
CDR3aa: CASSDSGTGGADTQYF

j_gene: TRBJ2-5
d_gene: NA
v_gene: TRBV18
CDR3nt: TGTGCCAGCTCACCACCGGCCAGGAACCAAGAGACCCAGTACTTC
CDR3aa: CASSPPARNQETQYF

j_gene: TRBJ1-1
d_gene: NA
v_gene: TRBV5-1
CDR3nt: TGCGCCAGCAGCCGAGGGGGGGACACTGAAGCTTTCTTT
CDR3aa: CASSRGGDTEAFF

j_gene: TRBJ1-4
d_gene: NA
v_gene: TRBV5-1
CDR3nt: TGCGCCAGCAGCCTAGACAGCTTTAATGAAAAACTGTTTTTT
CDR3aa: CASSLDSFNEKLFF

j_gene: TRBJ1-4
d_gene: TRBD1
v_gene: TRBV9
CDR3nt: TGTGCCAGCAGCTCACAGGGGACTGAAAAACTGTTTTTT
CDR3aa: CASSSQGTEKLFF

j_gene: TRBJ2-2
d_gene: NA
v_gene: TRBV5-1
CDR3nt: TGCGCCAGCAGAAGGGGCGGAGACACCGGGGAGCTGTTTTTT
CDR3aa: CASRRGGDTGELFF

j_gene: TRBJ1-2
d_gene: TRBD1
v_gene: TRBV14
CDR3nt: TGTGCCAGCAGCCAAGCCGGACAGGGGGCTGGAGGCTACACCTTC
CDR3aa: CASSQAGQGAGGYTF

j_gene: TRBJ2-7
d_gene: NA
v_gene: TRBV27
CDR3nt: TGTGCCAGCAGCTTTCCCAATAAGGGAGGCTCCTACGAGCAGTACTTC
CDR3aa: CASSFPNKGGSYEQYF

j_gene: TRBJ1-4
d_gene: NA
v_gene: TRBV5-1
CDR3nt: TGCGCCAGCAGCTTAGTAAGGGGAACTAATGAAAAACTGTTTTTT
CDR3aa: CASSLVRGTNEKLFF

j_gene: TRBJ1-5
d_gene: NA
v_gene: TRBV2
CDR3nt: TGTGCCAGCAGATCAGGGTGGAGACAGCCCCAGCATTTT
CDR3aa: CASRSGWRQPQHF

j_gene: TRBJ2-5
d_gene: NA
v_gene: TRBV7-9
CDR3nt: TGTGCCAGCAGCTTTTCCGGAGGCCAAGAGACCCAGTACTTC
CDR3aa: CASSFSGGQETQYF

j_gene: TRBJ1-1
d_gene: NA
v_gene: TRBV2
CDR3nt: TGTGCCAGCAGTTGGACAGAGATGAGCACTGAAGCTTTCTTT
CDR3aa: CASSWTEMSTEAFF

j_gene: TRBJ2-2
d_gene: NA
v_gene: TRBV2
CDR3nt: TGTGCCAGCAACCCCTCAGCAGGGGGGACCGGGGAGCTGTTTTTT
CDR3aa: CASNPSAGGTGELFF

j_gene: TRBJ2-7
d_gene: NA
v_gene: TRBV7-9
CDR3nt: TGTGCCAGCAGCCCGCAGGCCACCTACGAGCAGTACTTC
CDR3aa: CASSPQATYEQYF

j_gene: TRBJ1-2
d_gene: TRBD1
v_gene: TRBV27
CDR3nt: TGTGCCAGCACTCCGGTCGGGACAGGGGTGGGTTATCAGGGCTACACCTTC
CDR3aa: CASTPVGTGVGYQGYTF

j_gene: TRBJ2-5
d_gene: TRBD2
v_gene: TRBV10-3
CDR3nt: TGCGCCACGGCGGGACTAGCGGGGAAGGTTGGAGAGACCCAGTACTTC
CDR3aa: CATAGLAGKVGETQYF

j_gene: TRBJ1-1
d_gene: TRBD1
v_gene: TRBV6-1
CDR3nt: TGTGCCAGCAGTGAAGTGTCGACAGGGGGCTATGGGACTGAAGCTTTCTTT
CDR3aa: CASSEVSTGGYGTEAFF

j_gene: TRBJ2-1
d_gene: NA
v_gene: TRBV19
CDR3nt: TGTGCCAGTAGTATTCTACGGGGTTACGACAATGAGCAGTTCTTC
CDR3aa: CASSILRGYDNEQFF

j_gene: TRBJ2-7
d_gene: NA
v_gene: TRBV7-9
CDR3nt: TGTGCCAGCTATACGGGGGGCGGCGAGCAGTACTTC
CDR3aa: CASYTGGGEQYF

j_gene: TRBJ2-6
d_gene: NA
v_gene: TRBV28
CDR3nt: TGTGCCAGCAGCCACGGGTTCTCTGGGGCCAACGTCCTGACTTTC
CDR3aa: CASSHGFSGANVLTF

j_gene: TRBJ2-3
d_gene: TRBD2
v_gene: TRBV29-1
CDR3nt: TGCAGCGTTGAAGGGACTAGCGGGGTCGCAGATACGCAGTATTTT
CDR3aa: CSVEGTSGVADTQYF

j_gene: TRBJ2-2
d_gene: NA
v_gene: TRBV6-5
CDR3nt: TGTGCCACCCAAACAGGGGAGGCCGGGGAGCTGTTTTTT
CDR3aa: CATQTGEAGELFF

j_gene: TRBJ1-2
d_gene: TRBD1
v_gene: TRBV5-1
CDR3nt: TGCGCCAGCAGCCCACAGGGGGCTGGCTACACCTTC
CDR3aa: CASSPQGAGYTF

j_gene: TRBJ1-1
d_gene: NA
v_gene: TRBV7-6
CDR3nt: TGTGCCAGCAGCTCGAACCCGGGAAACACTGAAGCTTTCTTT
CDR3aa: CASSSNPGNTEAFF

j_gene: TRBJ1-3
d_gene: NA
v_gene: TRBV4-1
CDR3nt: TGCGCCAGCAGTACCAGGGTGAGCTCGGTAGGAAACACCATATATTTT
CDR3aa: CASSTRVSSVGNTIYF

j_gene: TRBJ1-6
d_gene: NA
v_gene: TRBV6-6
CDR3nt: TGTGCCAGCAGTCGGGTATCACCCCTCCACTTT
CDR3aa: CASSRVSPLHF